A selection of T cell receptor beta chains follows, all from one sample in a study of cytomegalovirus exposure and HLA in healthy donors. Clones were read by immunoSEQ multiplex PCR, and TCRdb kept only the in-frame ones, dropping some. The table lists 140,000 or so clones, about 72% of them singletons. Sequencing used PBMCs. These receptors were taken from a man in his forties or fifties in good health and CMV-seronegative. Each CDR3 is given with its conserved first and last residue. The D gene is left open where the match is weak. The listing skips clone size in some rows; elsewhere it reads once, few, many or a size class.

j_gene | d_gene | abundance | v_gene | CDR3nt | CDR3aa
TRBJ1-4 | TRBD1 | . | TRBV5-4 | TGTGCCAGCAGCCCCCGACAGGGAACTAATGAAAAACTGTTTTTT | CASSPRQGTNEKLFF
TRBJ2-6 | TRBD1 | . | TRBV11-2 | TGTGCCAGCGGCCGGGACAGGGACAGCTCTGGGGCCAACGTCCTGACTTTC | CASGRDRDSSGANVLTF
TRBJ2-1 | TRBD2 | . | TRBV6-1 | TGTGCCAGCAGTGAAAGAAGACTAGCGGGAATCTACAATGAGCAGTTCTTC | CASSERRLAGIYNEQFF
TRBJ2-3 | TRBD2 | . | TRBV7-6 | TGTGCCAGCAGCCCAAGAAGGCGGGGGGGCCAGTTAGATACGCAGTATTTT | CASSPRRRGGQLDTQYF
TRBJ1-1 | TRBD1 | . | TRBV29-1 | TGCAGCGTTATGGGACAGGGGAACACTGAAGCTTTCTTT | CSVMGQGNTEAFF
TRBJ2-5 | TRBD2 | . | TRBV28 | TGTGCCAGCAGTCCACCGGGACTAGTGGAGACCCAGTACTTC | CASSPPGLVETQYF
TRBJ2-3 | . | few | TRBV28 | TGTGCCAGCAGCCCACTCGAGCGTAGCACAGATACGCAGTATTTT | CASSPLERSTDTQYF
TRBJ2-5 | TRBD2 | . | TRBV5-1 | TGCGCCAGCAGCTTGGTACTAGCGGGGGGGCAGGAGACCCAGTACTTC | CASSLVLAGGQETQYF
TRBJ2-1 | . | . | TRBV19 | TGTGCCAGTAGTATTAGTTGGGGAGGACTCGGTGAGCAGTTCTTC | CASSISWGGLGEQFF
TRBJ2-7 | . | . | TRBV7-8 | TGTGCCAGCAGCTTATTGGGAGCCTACGAGCAGTACTTC | CASSLLGAYEQYF
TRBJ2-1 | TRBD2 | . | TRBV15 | TGTGCCACCAGCAGAGGAGGACTAGCGGGAGGGCCAGGTGAGCAGTTCTTC | CATSRGGLAGGPGEQFF
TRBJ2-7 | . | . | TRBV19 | TGTGCCAGTACGCCGCGGGGGCCCAAGAACCAATACGAGCAGTACTTC | CASTPRGPKNQYEQYF
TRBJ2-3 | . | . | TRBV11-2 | TGTGCCAGCAGCTTAGATCCGGGAGTAGGTATAGATACGCAGTATTTT | CASSLDPGVGIDTQYF
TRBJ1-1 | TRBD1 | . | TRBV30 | TGTGCCTGGAGAACAGGGGTAAGGACTGAAGCTTTCTTT | CAWRTGVRTEAFF
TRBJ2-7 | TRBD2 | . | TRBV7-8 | TGTGCCAGCAGCTTAGGACGCGGACTAGCGGAAGCCGAGCAGTACTTC | CASSLGRGLAEAEQYF
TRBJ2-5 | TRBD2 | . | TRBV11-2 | TGTGCCAGCAGCTTAGTTGCGGGAGTTATCCAAGAGACCCAGTACTTC | CASSLVAGVIQETQYF
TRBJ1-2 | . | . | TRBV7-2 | TGTGCCAGCAGCTTAGAGTATACAGGCGACTATGGCTACACCTTC | CASSLEYTGDYGYTF
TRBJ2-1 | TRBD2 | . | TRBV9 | TGTGCCAGCAGCCGGGGACTAGCGGGAGGAGGCTCCTACAATGAGCAGTTCTTC | CASSRGLAGGGSYNEQFF
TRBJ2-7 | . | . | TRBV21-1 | TGTGCCAGCAGCAAAAGCAGGGGGTCAGAAGAGCAGTACTTC | CASSKSRGSEEQYF
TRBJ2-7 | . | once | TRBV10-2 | TGCGCCAGCAGTGAAGGCCTCGGGTTGGTATACGAGCAGTACTTC | CASSEGLGLVYEQYF
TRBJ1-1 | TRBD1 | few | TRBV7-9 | TGTGCCAGCAGCTTAGCGCATGGACAGGGGGCCACTGAAGCTTTCTTT | CASSLAHGQGATEAFF
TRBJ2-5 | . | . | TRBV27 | TGTGCCAGCAGTCCTTGGGTGGAGACGGCACAAGAGACCCAGTACTTC | CASSPWVETAQETQYF
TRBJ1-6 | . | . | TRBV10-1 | TGCGCCAGCCAAAGGTCTAGCACGGCACCCCTCCACTTT | CASQRSSTAPLHF
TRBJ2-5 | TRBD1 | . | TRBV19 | TGTGCCAGTAGCAATGGGGACAGGGGGGAGACCCAGTACTTC | CASSNGDRGETQYF
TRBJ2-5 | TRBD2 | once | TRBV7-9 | TGTGCCAGCAGCTCTCGACTAGCGGGGGGCCAAGAGACCCAGTACTTC | CASSSRLAGGQETQYF
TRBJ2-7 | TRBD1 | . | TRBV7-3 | TGTGCCAGCAGCTTAGAAACAGGGGGAGAGTACGAGCAGTACTTC | CASSLETGGEYEQYF
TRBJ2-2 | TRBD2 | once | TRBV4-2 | TGTGCCAGCAGCCAAGTCGGGGGGGCAGCTGGGGAGCTGTTTTTT | CASSQVGGAAGELFF
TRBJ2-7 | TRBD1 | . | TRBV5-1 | TGCGCCAGCAGCTTGAATAACGCAGGGGGTGCCTACGAGCAGTACTTC | CASSLNNAGGAYEQYF
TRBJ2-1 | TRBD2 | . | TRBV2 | TGTGCCAGCAGGGGCTATCCCACCGGGACTAGTGGACTCAATGAGCAGTTCTTC | CASRGYPTGTSGLNEQFF
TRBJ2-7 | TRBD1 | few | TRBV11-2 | TGTGCCAGCAGCTTACGTGGGACAGGGTTCACCTACGAGCAGTACTTC | CASSLRGTGFTYEQYF
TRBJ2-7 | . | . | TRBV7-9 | TGTGCCAGCAGCTTAGGTTCCCGGACTACCTACGAGCAGTACTTC | CASSLGSRTTYEQYF
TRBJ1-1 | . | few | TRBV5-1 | TGCGCCAGCAGCTTGGACGGGTTGAACACTGAAGCTTTCTTT | CASSLDGLNTEAFF
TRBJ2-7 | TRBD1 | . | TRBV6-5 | TGTGCCAGCAGTTACCTACAGGGGGCACTATACGAGCAGTACTTC | CASSYLQGALYEQYF
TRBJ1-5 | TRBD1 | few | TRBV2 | TGTGCCAGCATCAGGGACAGGAGCATTAGCAATCAGCCCCAGCATTTT | CASIRDRSISNQPQHF
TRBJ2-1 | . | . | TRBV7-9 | TGTGCCAGCAGCTTAGGTCCAATCCCCTACAATGAGCAGTTCTTC | CASSLGPIPYNEQFF
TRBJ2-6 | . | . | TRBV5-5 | TGTGCCAGCGCACCCCGCGGGCCCGGGGCCAACGTCCTGACTTTC | CASAPRGPGANVLTF
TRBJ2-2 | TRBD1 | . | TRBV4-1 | TGCGCCAGCAGCTATAGGGACAGGGGTACCGGGGAGCTGTTTTTT | CASSYRDRGTGELFF
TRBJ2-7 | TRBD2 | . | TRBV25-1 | TGTGCCAGCAGTGGTCTAGCGGGAGCATACGAGCAGTACTTC | CASSGLAGAYEQYF
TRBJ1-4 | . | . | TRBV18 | TGTGCCAGCTCACCACCGAGCCTTCGGGAAAAACTGTTTTTT | CASSPPSLREKLFF
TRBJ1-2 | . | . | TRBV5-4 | TGTGCCAGCAGCTTGGTCGCGGGCTATGGCTACACCTTC | CASSLVAGYGYTF
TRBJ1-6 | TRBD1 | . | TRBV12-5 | TGTGCTAGTGGCTCTGGGACAGGGTATTCACCCCTCCACTTT | CASGSGTGYSPLHF
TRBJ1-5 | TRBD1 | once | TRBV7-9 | TGTGCCAGCAGCTTAGGCAGGGGGCGGTGGAGCAATCAGCCCCAGCATTTT | CASSLGRGRWSNQPQHF
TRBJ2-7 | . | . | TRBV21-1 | TGTGCCAGCAGCAAAAAGGGGGACAGGGCACACGAGCAGTACTTC | CASSKKGDRAHEQYF
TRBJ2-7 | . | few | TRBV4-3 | TGCGCCAGCAGCCAAGATGCCGGGATAAGCTACGAGCAGTACTTC | CASSQDAGISYEQYF
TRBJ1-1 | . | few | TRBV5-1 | TGCGCCAGCAGCTTGTCTGCGGAAGTGAACACTGAAGCTTTCTTT | CASSLSAEVNTEAFF
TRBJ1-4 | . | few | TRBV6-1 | TGTGCCAGCAGCCAGGGGACTAATGAAAAACTGTTTTTT | CASSQGTNEKLFF
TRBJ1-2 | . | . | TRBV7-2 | TGTGCCAGCAGCTTAGTGTCAGGGATCACTAACTATGGCTACACCTTC | CASSLVSGITNYGYTF
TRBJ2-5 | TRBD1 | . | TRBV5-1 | TGCGCCAGCAGCGGACAGACAGGGGCCGTCCAGACCCAGTACTTC | CASSGQTGAVQTQYF
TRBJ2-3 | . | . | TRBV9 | TGTGCCAGCAGCGAGGGGGAACAGGGTTATACAGATACGCAGTATTTT | CASSEGEQGYTDTQYF
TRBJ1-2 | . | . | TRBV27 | TGTGCCAGCAGTTTATCAGGGGGCTATGGCTACACCTTC | CASSLSGGYGYTF
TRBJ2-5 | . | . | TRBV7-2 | TGTGCCAGCAGCGCGTTGGAGACCCAGTACTTC | CASSALETQYF
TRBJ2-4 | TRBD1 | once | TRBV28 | TGTGCCAGCAGTTTCGAGGCAGGGGGTCGTAAAAACATTCAGTACTTC | CASSFEAGGRKNIQYF
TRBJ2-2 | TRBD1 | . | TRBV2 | TGTGCCAGCAGTGGGGACAGGCCCACCGGGGAGCTGTTTTTT | CASSGDRPTGELFF